The text below deals with one T cell receptor beta chain. In this sample, this clonotype turned up a few times. Its antigen is still unknown. No base quality values were provided; no much bigger clone lies one nucleotide off. The instrument was an Illumina HiSeq 1500. TCRdb reran the public reads through fastp at Q25 and MiXCR, keeping productive beta chains. One record per CDR3 amino acid sequence lists the most common genes and DNA. This sample comprises approximately 1,000,000 distinct CDR3 sequences, about a third of them detected only once. Of the sample, more than 12% falls within the top ten clones. This sample is drawn from a study of T cell repertoires in cytomegalovirus infection (dated 2019 in TCRdb). Concerning the study at large: Alongside well-studied HLA-B-restricted epitopes, the peptide stimulations were aimed at recently identified HLA-C-restricted CMV epitopes, whose presentation resists viral immunomodulation. Donor HLA type was relevant to the analysis, as public TCR beta signatures indicated carriage of CMV infection together with the matching HLA type. Summary of the overall study and its limitations: The ex vivo response was dominated by HLA-C-restricted CMV-specific TCR beta clonotypes, which also provided the single most frequent clonotype in two of eight donors. In both this cohort and an independent cohort of 300 to 450 donors, the cumulative frequency of public TCR beta family members distinguished carriers of CMV infection plus the relevant HLA type.

The treatment or condition label, as the study defines it: in vitro stimulation with specific CMV peptide epitopes to enrich CMV-specific T cells. From a lookup of the germline V gene, CDR1 and CDR2 are SGHTA and FQGTGA. Deletion took 5 bases off V and 1 base off J, with a span of 9 bases between the germline ends. The CDR3 starts with the cysteine, ends with the phenylalanine, and has 14 residues. Here the CDR3 DNA is all that survives: 42 bases in frame from base 1. The source is a human donor in good health (CMV status not recorded). Some clones in this sample may be carry-over from other donors' samples. The source material was cultured CD8+ T cells from PBMCs, sampled from culture after CMV antigen stimulation. The sequence is built from TRBV7-3 and TRBJ2-4; possibly the D gene is TRBD1, per 6 matching bases. The CDR3 protein: CASSPGQAKNIQYF. The sequence in DNA is TGTGCCAGCAGCCCAGGACAGGCCAAAAACATTCAGTACTTC.